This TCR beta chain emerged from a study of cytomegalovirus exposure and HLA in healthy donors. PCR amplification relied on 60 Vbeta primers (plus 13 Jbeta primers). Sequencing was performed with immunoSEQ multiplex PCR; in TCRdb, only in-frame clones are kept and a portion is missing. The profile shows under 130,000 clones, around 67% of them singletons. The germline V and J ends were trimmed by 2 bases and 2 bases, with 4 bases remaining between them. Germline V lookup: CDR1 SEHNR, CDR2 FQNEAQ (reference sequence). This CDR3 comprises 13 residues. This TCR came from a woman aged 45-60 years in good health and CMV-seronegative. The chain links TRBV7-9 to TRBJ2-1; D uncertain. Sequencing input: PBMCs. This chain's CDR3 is CASSLLAYNEQFF. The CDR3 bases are TGTGCCAGCAGCTTATTAGCCTACAATGAGCAGTTCTTC.